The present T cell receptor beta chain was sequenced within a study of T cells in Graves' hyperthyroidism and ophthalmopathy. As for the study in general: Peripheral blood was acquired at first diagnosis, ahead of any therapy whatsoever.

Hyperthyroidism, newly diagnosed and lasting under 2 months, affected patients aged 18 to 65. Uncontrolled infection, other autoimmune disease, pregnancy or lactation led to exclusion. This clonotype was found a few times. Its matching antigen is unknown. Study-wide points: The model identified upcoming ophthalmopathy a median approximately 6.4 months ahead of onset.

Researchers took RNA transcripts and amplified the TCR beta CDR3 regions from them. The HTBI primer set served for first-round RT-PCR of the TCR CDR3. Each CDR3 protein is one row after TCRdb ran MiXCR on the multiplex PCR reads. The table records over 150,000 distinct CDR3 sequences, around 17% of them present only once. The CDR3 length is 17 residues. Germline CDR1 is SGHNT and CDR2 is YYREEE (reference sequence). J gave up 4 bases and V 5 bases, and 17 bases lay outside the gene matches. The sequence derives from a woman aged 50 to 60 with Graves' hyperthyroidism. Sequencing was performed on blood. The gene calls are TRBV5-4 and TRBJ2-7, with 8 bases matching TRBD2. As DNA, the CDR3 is TGTGCCAGCAGTTCGCCGGGGGGAGCGGGAGAAGGGTACGAGCAGTACTTC. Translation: CASSSPGGAGEGYEQYF.